This is a list of T cell receptor beta chains from one sample in a study of blood T cell repertoires in COVID-19. Produced via immunoSEQ multiplex PCR; TCRdb's table is partial and in-frame only. The table shows about 260,000 clones, with around 89% occurring only once. The specimen sequenced was PBMCs or T cells enriched from blood (not recorded which). The receptors were gathered from a man in his fifties or sixties who had been exposed to COVID-19. The CDR3 runs from the conserved cysteine through the conserved F or W. Each record gives: J gene, V gene, CDR3 protein.

>TRBJ2-6|TRBV10-1
CASSEGTGVGANVLTF
>TRBJ2-1|TRBV7-3
CASSQGTAYNEQFF
>TRBJ1-1|TRBV28
CASSTTGHSPEAFF
>TRBJ1-5|TRBV4-1
CASSPGVLSNQPQHF
>TRBJ2-2|TRBV4-1
CASSQTGTLTGELFF
>TRBJ2-2|TRBV27
CASGRGGQGYTGELFF
>TRBJ1-2|TRBV2
CASIRQGESGYTF
>TRBJ1-6|TRBV6-1
CASSENRVHSPLHF
>TRBJ1-1|TRBV13
CASSRGAGPREYTEAFF
>TRBJ1-2|TRBV10-3
CAISASGQGSYGYTF
>TRBJ1-4|TRBV20-1
CSASWGRGGLFF
>TRBJ1-5|TRBV6-5
CASRTGEGPQPQHF
>TRBJ1-4|TRBV6-1
CASSEAMPGRKLFF
>TRBJ1-2|TRBV18
CASSPQVEPANYGYTF
>TRBJ2-7|TRBV15
CATSRGQGAHEQYF
>TRBJ1-4|TRBV28
CASPPGPGATNEKLFF